These 6 T cell receptor beta chains came from one sample sequenced in a study of blood T cell repertoires in COVID-19. Sequencing used immunoSEQ multiplex PCR; TCRdb keeps in-frame clones, though not all of them. The repertoire holds about 440,000 clones, about 89% seen once, with about 4.3% in the top ten. Material: peripheral blood. The receptors were sampled from a young woman with acute or convalescent COVID-19.

V is TRBV27 and J is TRBJ1-6; D perhaps matches TRBD1 (6 bases). V gave up 4 bases and J gave up 7 bases, with 17 bases separating them. Germline V gives CDR1 MNHEY, CDR2 SMNVEV (reference sequence). CDR3 length equals 16 residues. The CDR3 loop reads CASSSYLTGANSPLHF. The CDR3 DNA follows: TGTGCCAGCAGTTCCTACTTGACAGGAGCAAATTCACCCCTCCACTTT.

The chain links TRBV6-2 or TRBV6-3 to TRBJ2-7, with TRBD2 matching 10 bases. Losses at the gene ends were 5 bases for V and 3 bases for J; bases not matched to a gene: 4. The germline V gene encodes CDR1 MNHEY and CDR2 SVGEGT. This CDR3 region has 14 residues. CDR3 sequence (DNA): TGTGCCAGCAGTAGACTAGCGGGCAACTACGAGCAGTACTTC. Residues: CASSRLAGNYEQYF.

This chain uses TRBV15 with TRBJ2-7; D remains unclear. V was trimmed by 0 bases and J by 4 bases, leaving 4 bases between them. The length of the CDR3 is 12 residues. Germline V gene data show CDR1 as LNHNV and CDR2 as YYDKDF (reference sequence). The CDR3, as DNA: TGTGCCACCAGCAGAGATGCGTACGAGCAGTACTTC. Translated: CATSRDAYEQYF.

This clone was counted once. The chain couples TRBV21-1 to TRBJ1-5; the table's TRBD1 call for D was not verified on the DNA. TRBV21-1 is an annotated pseudogene. The CDR3 spans 16 residues. CDR3: CASAGNLGQGVQPQHF. The CDR3 bases are TGTGCCAGCGCCGGTAATCTGGGACAGGGGGTTCAGCCCCAGCATTTT.

The chain is built from TRBV4-1 and TRBJ2-7, with a weak D call TRBD1 (6 bases). The CDR3 has 14 residues. In germline, CDR1 is MGHRA, CDR2 YSYEKL. Trimming removed 4 bases at V and 0 bases at J, with 10 bases between. The CDR3 DNA sequence: TGCGCCAGCAGCCCGACGGACAGCTCCTACGAGCAGTACTTC. Protein sequence: CASSPTDSSYEQYF.

The rearrangement joins TRBV5-5 to TRBJ1-6, with 8 bases aligning to TRBD1. Trimming took 5 bases from V and 7 from J; bases not matched to a gene: 2. This CDR3 is 13 amino acids long. The germline gives CDR1 SGHKS, CDR2 YYEKEE (reference sequence). The CDR3 reads CASRTGVNSPLHF. The CDR3, as DNA: TGTGCCAGCAGGACAGGGGTAAATTCACCCCTCCACTTT. Full variable domain (outside the CDR3, taken from reference TRBV5-5 and TRBJ1-6): DAGVTQSPTHLIKTRGQQVTLRCSPISGHKSVSWYQQVLGQGPQFIFQYYEKEERGRGNFPDRFSARQFPNYSSELNVNALLLGDSALYLCASRTGVNSPLHFGNGTRLTVT.